This TCR beta chain was observed in a study of OX40 agonist ivuxolimab in advanced cancers. The wider study: There were three patients with partial responses, one having hepatocellular carcinoma and two cutaneous melanoma.

Germline V gene lookup returns CDR1 SNHLY and CDR2 FYNNEI. The CDR3 sequence is 14 residues long. V lost 7 bases to trimming and J lost 0 bases; unmatched junction nucleotides: 5. Generated by immunoSEQ multiplex PCR, the TCRdb table keeps only in-frame clones and is missing some. The sample shows about 59,000 clones, over 75% of them seen only once. Sequences were derived from CD4+ or CD8+ T cells sorted from blood, sampled in a trial of the OX40 agonist ivuxolimab. The genes are TRBV2 and TRBJ2-7; the match to TRBD2 covers 8 bases. The clonotype was recovered from an adult with an advanced solid tumor such as melanoma, head and neck, liver or kidney cancer. The CDR3 is CASTPGTSSYEQYF. CDR3 bases: TGTGCCAGCACCCCCGGGACTAGCTCCTACGAGCAGTACTTC.